These 6 T cell receptor beta chains came from one sample sequenced in a study of neoadjuvant nivolumab and ipilimumab in lung cancer. Assay: immunoSEQ multiplex PCR; the TCRdb copy retains only in-frame clones and omits some. The sample lists roughly 32,000 clones; more than 85% were seen once. This sample comprised peripheral blood, obtained after neoadjuvant nivolumab, alone or with ipilimumab, at or shortly before surgery. Source of these receptors: an adult with non-small cell lung cancer.

CDR3 amino acids: CASSYRGEQYF. In nucleotides, the CDR3 is TGTGCCAGCAGTTATAGGGGCGAGCAGTACTTC. The chain joins TRBV6-5 to TRBJ2-7, with D maybe TRBD1 (5 bases). Germline V gene lookup returns CDR1 MNHEY and CDR2 SVGAGI. The CDR3 length is 11 residues. Trimming cost V 3 bases and J 6 bases, with 6 bases left between them.

The rearrangement joins TRBV10-1 to TRBJ1-4; a weak D match, TRBD1 (6 bases). The CDR3 is 14 amino acids. With 8 bases removed from V and 3 bases from J, the gap between germline ends came to 13 bases. Germline values: CDR1 WNHNN, CDR2 SYGVQD (reference sequence). The CDR3 nucleotides are TGCGCCAGCTATCTGCAGGGGCCTAATGAAAAACTGTTTTTT. Its protein is CASYLQGPNEKLFF.

This chain uses TRBV5-4 with TRBJ2-7; 12 nucleotides match TRBD2. The CDR3 extends over 15 amino acids. J lost 7 bases, V lost 2 bases, and 7 bases had no gene match. The V gene's germline CDR1 is SGHNT and CDR2 YYREEE (reference sequence). The CDR3 loop reads CASSFTSGRPREQYF. In DNA, the CDR3 is TGTGCCAGCAGCTTTACTAGCGGGAGGCCACGGGAGCAGTACTTC. The complete variable domain, with remaining parts taken from reference TRBV5-4 and TRBJ2-7, reads ETGVTQSPTHLIKTRGQQVTLRCSSQSGHNTVSWYQQALGQGPQFIFQYYREEENGRGNFPPRFSGLQFPNYSSELNVNALELDDSALYLCASSFTSGRPREQYFGPGTRLTVT.

The rearrangement uses TRBV5-1 and TRBJ1-4, with D perhaps TRBD1 (5 bases). The CDR3 contains 17 residues. The V end lost 4 bases, the J end lost 0 bases, and 16 bases lay between the germline ends. Germline V gene lookup returns CDR1 SGHRS and CDR2 YFSETQ. This CDR3 reads CASSDGPLGATNEKLFF. The CDR3 region has the DNA TGCGCCAGCAGCGACGGGCCTCTGGGGGCAACTAATGAAAAACTGTTTTTT.

This chain joins TRBV4-1 and TRBJ2-1; D may be TRBD1 (6 bases). Germline CDR1 is MGHRA and CDR2 is YSYEKL. V gave up 7 bases and J gave up 10 bases, with 11 bases separating them. The CDR3 contains 11 residues. The CDR3 loop reads CASTRRGEQFF. The CDR3 DNA is TGCGCCAGCACACGAAGGGGGGAGCAGTTCTTC.

The genes are TRBV11-2 and TRBJ2-2; the D is unclear. Germline V gives CDR1 SGHAT, CDR2 FQNNGV. The CDR3 length is 15 residues. Trimming took off 5 bases at V and 7 bases at J, with 17 bases between the two ends. CDR3 residues: CASSPTRVGFGELFF. The CDR3 region has the DNA TGTGCCAGCAGCCCCACCCGGGTGGGGTTCGGGGAGCTGTTTTTT.